This TCR beta chain was sequenced in a study of T-cell memory formation after mild COVID-19. TCRdb re-called the 5' RACE reads with MiXCR, one entry per CDR3 protein. The sample has a few hundred thousand distinct CDR3 sequences; 25% are singletons. This clonotype was seen once. Its antigen is as yet unknown. The CDR3 extends over 13 amino acids. Looked up from germline, CDR1 is SGDLS and CDR2 is YYNGEE. V lost 0 bases to trimming and J lost 5 bases, with 6 bases between them. Study-wide points: The pre-infection memory compartment contained some responding clones, suggesting cross-reactive memory joined.

This chain joins TRBV9 and TRBJ1-5; no definite D call. The sequencing input was PBMCs or a T cell subset sorted from them (not recorded which). The receptor was derived from an adult woman who had mild COVID-19 (a few samples of this study predate the infection). Cell type and time point are not known. The CDR3 reads CASSVGSYQPQHF. Here the CDR3 DNA reads TGTGCCAGCAGCGTAGGCAGCTATCAGCCCCAGCATTTT.